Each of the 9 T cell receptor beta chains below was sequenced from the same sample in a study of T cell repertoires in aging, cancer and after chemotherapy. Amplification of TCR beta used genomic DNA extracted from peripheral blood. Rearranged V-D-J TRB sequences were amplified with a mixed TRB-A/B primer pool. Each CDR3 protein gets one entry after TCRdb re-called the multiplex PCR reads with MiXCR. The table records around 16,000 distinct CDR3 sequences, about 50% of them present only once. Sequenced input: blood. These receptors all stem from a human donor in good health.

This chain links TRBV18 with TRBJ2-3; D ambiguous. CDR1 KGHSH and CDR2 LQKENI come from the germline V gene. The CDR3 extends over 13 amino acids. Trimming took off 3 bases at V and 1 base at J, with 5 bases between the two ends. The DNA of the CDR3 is TGTGCCAGCTCACCGCAGGGCACAGATACGCAGTATTTT. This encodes CASSPQGTDTQYF.

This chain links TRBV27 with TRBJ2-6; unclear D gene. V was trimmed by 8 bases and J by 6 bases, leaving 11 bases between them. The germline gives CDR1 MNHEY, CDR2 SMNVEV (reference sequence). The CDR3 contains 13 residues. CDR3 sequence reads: CASGPLEANVLTF. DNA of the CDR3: TGTGCCAGCGGGCCCCTGGAGGCCAACGTCCTGACTTTC.

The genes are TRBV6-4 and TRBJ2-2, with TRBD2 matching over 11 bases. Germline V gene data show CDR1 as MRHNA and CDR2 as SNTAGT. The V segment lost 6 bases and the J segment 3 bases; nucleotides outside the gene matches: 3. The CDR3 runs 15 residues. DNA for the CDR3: TGTGCCAGCAGCGGGACTAGCGGAGACACCGGGGAGCTGTTTTTT. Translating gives CASSGTSGDTGELFF.

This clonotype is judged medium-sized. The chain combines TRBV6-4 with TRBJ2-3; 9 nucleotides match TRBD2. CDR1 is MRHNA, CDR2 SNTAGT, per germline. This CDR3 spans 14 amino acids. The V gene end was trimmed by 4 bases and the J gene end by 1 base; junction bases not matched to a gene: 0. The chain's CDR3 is CASSGTSGTDTQYF. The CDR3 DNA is TGTGCCAGCAGTGGGACTAGCGGCACAGATACGCAGTATTTT.

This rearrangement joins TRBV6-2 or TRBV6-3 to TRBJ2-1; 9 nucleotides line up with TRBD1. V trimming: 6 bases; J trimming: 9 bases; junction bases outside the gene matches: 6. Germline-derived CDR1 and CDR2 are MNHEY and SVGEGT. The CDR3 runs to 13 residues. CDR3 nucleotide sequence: TGTGCCAGCAGATTGACAGGGGGAAGTGAGCAGTTCTTC. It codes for CASRLTGGSEQFF.

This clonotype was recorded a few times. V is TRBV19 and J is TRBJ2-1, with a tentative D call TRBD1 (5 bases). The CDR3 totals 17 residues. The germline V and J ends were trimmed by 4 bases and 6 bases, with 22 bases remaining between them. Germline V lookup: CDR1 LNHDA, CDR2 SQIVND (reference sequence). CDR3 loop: CASSKGLGQSGSNEQFF. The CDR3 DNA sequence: TGTGCCAGTAGTAAGGGCCTGGGGCAATCCGGTTCCAATGAGCAGTTCTTC.

The CDR3 region is CASSRPQETQYF. The DNA of the CDR3 is TGCGCCAGCAGCCGTCCACAAGAGACCCAGTACTTC. The rearrangement joins TRBV5-1 to TRBJ2-5; D is uncertain. The germline CDR1 and CDR2 sequences are SGHRS and YFSETQ. Trimming removed 4 bases at V and 2 bases at J, with 6 bases between. The CDR3 spans 12 residues.

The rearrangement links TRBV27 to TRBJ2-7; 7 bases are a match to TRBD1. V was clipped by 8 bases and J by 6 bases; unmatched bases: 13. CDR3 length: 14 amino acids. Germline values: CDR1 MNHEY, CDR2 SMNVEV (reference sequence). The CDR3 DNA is TGTGCCAGCTGTCGACGGCGAGGGGGCGGCGAGCAGTACTTC. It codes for CASCRRRGGGEQYF.

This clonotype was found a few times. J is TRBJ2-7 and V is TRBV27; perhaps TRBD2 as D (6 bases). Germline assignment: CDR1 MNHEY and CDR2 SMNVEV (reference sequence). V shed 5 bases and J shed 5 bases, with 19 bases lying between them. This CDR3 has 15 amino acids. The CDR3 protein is CASSISSAGPDEQYF. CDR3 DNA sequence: TGTGCCAGCAGTATCTCTTCGGCGGGACCGGACGAGCAGTACTTC.